This T cell receptor beta chain stems from a study of blood T cells in healthy people across ages. Study findings and constraints: Compared with aged donors, long-lived donors showed fewer expanded clones, suggesting selection. The study regarded diversity estimates from one million T cells as underestimates.

The V gene's germline CDR1 is SGHNT and CDR2 YENEEA. This CDR3 contains 15 residues. Trimming shortened V by 1 base and J by 9 bases, and 16 bases separated the two germline ends. The donors, healthy Caucasians from Russia, were aged roughly 6 to 90. About 10 milliliters of peripheral blood were drawn from each donor into EDTA-treated tubes. PCR was performed a second time for about 7 to 11 cycles using a sample-barcoded 5' primer and a J-beta primer mix. In TCRdb, the 5' RACE reads were re-called with MiXCR into one record per CDR3 protein. The data show 1.5 million to 1.9 million distinct CDR3 sequences, with approximately 43% seen just once and approximately 4.1% held by the top ten. Concerning this clonotype itself: Its matching antigen is unknown.

The receptor's source is a woman between 18 and 29 years old in good health. The chain uses TRBV11-3 and TRBJ2-1; D gene uncertain. The sequencing sample was made of blood. The CDR3 protein is CASSLGQLRYGEQFF. In DNA, the CDR3 is TGTGCCAGCAGCTTAGGTCAACTACGCTATGGTGAGCAGTTCTTC.